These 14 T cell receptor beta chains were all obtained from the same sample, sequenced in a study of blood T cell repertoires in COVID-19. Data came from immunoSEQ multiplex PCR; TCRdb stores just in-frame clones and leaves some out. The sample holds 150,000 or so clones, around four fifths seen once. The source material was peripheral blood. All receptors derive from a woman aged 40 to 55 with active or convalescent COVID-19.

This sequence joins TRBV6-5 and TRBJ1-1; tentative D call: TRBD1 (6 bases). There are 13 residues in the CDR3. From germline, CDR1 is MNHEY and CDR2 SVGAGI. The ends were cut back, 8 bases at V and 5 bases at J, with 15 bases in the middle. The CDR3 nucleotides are TGTGCCAGCGACCGGGGGGCGTTGACTGAAGCTTTCTTT. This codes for CASDRGALTEAFF.

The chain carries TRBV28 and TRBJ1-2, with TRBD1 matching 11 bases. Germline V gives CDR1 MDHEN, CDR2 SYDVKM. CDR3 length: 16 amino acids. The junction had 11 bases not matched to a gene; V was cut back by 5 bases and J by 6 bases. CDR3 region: CASSPQPGTGGNGYTF. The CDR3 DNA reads TGTGCCAGCAGTCCCCAACCCGGGACAGGGGGAAATGGCTACACCTTC.

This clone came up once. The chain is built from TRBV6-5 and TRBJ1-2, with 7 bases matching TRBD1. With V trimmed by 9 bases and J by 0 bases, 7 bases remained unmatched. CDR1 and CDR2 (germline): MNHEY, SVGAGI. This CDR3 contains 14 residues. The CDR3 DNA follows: TGTGCCAGGGGGGAGGACAGGCCTAACTATGGCTACACCTTC. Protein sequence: CARGEDRPNYGYTF.

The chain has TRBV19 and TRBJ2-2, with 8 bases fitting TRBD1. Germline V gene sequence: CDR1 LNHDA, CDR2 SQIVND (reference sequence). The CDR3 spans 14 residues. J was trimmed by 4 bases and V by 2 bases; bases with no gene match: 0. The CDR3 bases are TGTGCCAGTAGTATACAGGGGGCCACCGGGGAGCTGTTTTTT. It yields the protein CASSIQGATGELFF.

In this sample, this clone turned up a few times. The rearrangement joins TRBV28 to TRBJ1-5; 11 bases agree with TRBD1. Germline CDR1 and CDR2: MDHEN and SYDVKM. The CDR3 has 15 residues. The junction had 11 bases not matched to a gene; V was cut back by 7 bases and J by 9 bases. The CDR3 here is CASMRGTGGVRPQHF. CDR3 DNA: TGTGCCAGCATGAGGGGGACAGGGGGAGTTCGGCCCCAGCATTTT.

The CDR3 DNA reads as TGTGCCAGCTCACCGGGCCTCATCTCAACTAATGAAAAACTGTTTTTT. Its translation is CASSPGLISTNEKLFF. The chain employs TRBV18 and TRBJ1-4, with unresolved D. CDR3 length: 16 amino acids. V shed 3 bases and J shed 0 bases, with 11 bases lying between them. The germline CDR1 and CDR2 sequences are KGHSH and LQKENI.

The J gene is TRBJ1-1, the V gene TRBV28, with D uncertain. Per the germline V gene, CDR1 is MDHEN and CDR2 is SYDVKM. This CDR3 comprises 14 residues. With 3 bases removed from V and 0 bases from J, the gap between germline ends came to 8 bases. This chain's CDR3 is CASSFHRVNTEAFF. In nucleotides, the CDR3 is TGTGCCAGCAGTTTCCACAGAGTGAACACTGAAGCTTTCTTT.

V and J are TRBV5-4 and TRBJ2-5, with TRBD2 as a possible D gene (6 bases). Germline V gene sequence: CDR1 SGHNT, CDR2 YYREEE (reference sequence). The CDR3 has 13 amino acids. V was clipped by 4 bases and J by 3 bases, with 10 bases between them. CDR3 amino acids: CASSTTSEETQYF. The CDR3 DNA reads TGTGCCAGCAGCACGACTAGTGAAGAGACCCAGTACTTC.

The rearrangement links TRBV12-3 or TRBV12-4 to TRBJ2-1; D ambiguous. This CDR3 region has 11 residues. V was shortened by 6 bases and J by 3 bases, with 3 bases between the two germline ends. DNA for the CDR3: TGTGCCAGCAGGAGCTACAATGAGCAGTTCTTC. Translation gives CASRSYNEQFF.

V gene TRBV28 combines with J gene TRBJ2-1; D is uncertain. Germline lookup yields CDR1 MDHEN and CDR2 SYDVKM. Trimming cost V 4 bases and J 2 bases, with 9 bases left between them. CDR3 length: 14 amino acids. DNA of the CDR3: TGTGCCAGCAGTTCAGGTATGGCCTACAATGAGCAGTTCTTC. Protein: CASSSGMAYNEQFF.

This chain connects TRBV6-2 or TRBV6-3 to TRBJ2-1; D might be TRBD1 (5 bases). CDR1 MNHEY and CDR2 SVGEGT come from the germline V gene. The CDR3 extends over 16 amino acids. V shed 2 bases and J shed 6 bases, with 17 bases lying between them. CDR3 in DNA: TGTGCCAGCAGTTACCCATCTTTTACAGACAGCAATGAGCAGTTCTTC. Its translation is CASSYPSFTDSNEQFF.

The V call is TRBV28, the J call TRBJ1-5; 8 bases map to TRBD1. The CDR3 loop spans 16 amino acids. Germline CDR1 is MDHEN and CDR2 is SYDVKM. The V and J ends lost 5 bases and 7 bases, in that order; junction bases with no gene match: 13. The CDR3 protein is CASSPTPGQGRQPQHF. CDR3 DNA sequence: TGTGCCAGCAGTCCGACCCCCGGACAGGGAAGGCAGCCCCAGCATTTT.

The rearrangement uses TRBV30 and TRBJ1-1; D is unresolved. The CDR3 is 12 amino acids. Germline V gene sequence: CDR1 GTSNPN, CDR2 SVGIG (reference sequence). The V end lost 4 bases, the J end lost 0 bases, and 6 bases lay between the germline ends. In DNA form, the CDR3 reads TGTGCCTGGATTCCAATGAACACTGAAGCTTTCTTT. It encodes CAWIPMNTEAFF.

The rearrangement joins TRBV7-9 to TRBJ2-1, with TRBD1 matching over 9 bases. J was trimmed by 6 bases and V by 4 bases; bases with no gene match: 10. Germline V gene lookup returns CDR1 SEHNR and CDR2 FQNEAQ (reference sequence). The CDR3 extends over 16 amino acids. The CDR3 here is CASSSDRGISINEQFF. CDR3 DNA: TGTGCCAGCAGCTCCGACAGGGGGATTTCCATCAATGAGCAGTTCTTC.